This T cell receptor (beta chain) appears in the sequencing data of a study of beta chain features in type 1 diabetes listed by TCRdb under 2018. Background on the whole study: Mean age, gender distribution, total cell number and subset yield were not different between patients and healthy donors. In the study, TCRB repertoires of sorted circulating CD4+ T cell subsets from recently diagnosed type 1 diabetes patients were compared with those of matched healthy donors. A total of 100 million to 110 million sorted cells were examined across all samples, and a strong correlation was observed between cell number per subset and RNA yield. Regulatory and stem cell-like memory subsets were obtained from only 8 patients and about eight healthy donors, while naive and central memory subsets were obtained from all 28 donors. The study at large found these results: PCR may preferentially amplify shorter templates, but because patient and control samples were amplified and corrected together, any resulting skew would affect both groups equally. In all four CD4+ subsets, TCRB CDR3 length was moderately but significantly shorter in type 1 diabetes patients. Naive, central memory and regulatory TCRB repertoires appeared to be more similar among patients than among healthy donors. Sequencing cDNA rather than genomic DNA could over-represent highly expressing activated cells, although activation and CD3 levels did not differ between groups. Only small numbers of individuals were included in the HLA sub-analyses, which left unresolved whether HLA type had any influence on TCRB rearrangement. At VDJ recombination sites, type 1 diabetes patients had fewer insertions and more deleted nucleotides, which implies abnormalities in thymic rearrangement.

The entire amount of isolated RNA was reverse transcribed using the High Capacity cDNA Reverse Transcription Kit, so the sequenced TCRB transcripts were expressed ones. Naive, central memory and regulatory T cell samples underwent deep immunoSEQ sequencing, averaging about 3.57 million total reads per sample. After sorted cells were lysed in RLT buffer, RNA was extracted with DNase-treated RNeasy Micro or Mini kits, with the choice depending on cell number. To prevent cross-contamination, every cell subset was processed on its own, while patient and healthy donor samples were processed together. TCRB sequences were amplified from cDNA with the immunoSEQ multiplex PCR, producing 87-bp fragments spanning the CDR3 region. Sequencing of the amplicons was done on the Illumina HiSeq platform. Turning to the authors' computational methods: PCR bias was corrected computationally using synthetic template baselines, and reads within Hamming distance 2 were collapsed, with unmergeable singletons discarded. By aligning reads against IMGT, V, D and J genes, CDR3 length, and insertions or deletions at six rearrangement sites were assigned. Within each subset, clonotype counts were normalized to the number of sorted cells before true diversity and Gini coefficients were calculated with the tcR R package. The overlap coefficient, calculated on TCRB nucleotide sequences, was used to measure repertoire sharing. Out-of-frame TCRB sequences from naive cells were analyzed as a proxy for the pre-selection repertoire. TCRdb limited this immuneACCESS table to in-frame rearrangements with V and J called. A share of clones is missing; checked studies link under half to unresolved V genes, and the rest is unexplained. V, J and clone size derive from that table, while D and trimming were established from the DNA sequence. The table for this sample lists a few hundred thousand clones; around 21% of them were counted only once. The leading ten clones occupy about 0.027% of the sample.

A single peripheral blood draw of roughly 0.11 L on average was collected from each donor into heparinised tubes. Naive, central memory, regulatory and stem cell-like memory CD4+ T cells were sorted on a BD FACSAria II using a panel including CD45RO, CCR7, CD25, CD127, CD95 and CD27. A purity above 98% was achieved for all sorted populations. PBMCs were isolated right away by Lymphoprep density gradient centrifugation and were stained directly, without culture. So that batch effects would be minimized, each experiment stained and sorted samples in pairs, pairing one healthy donor with one patient. The CDR1 and CDR2 encoded by the germline V gene are MGHRA and YSYEKL. Unmatched junction bases come to 5, with V trimmed by 3 bases and J by 1 base. Spanning cysteine to phenylalanine, the CDR3 consists of 15 amino acids. Only the CDR3 portion is preserved as DNA: 45 bases, with reading frame beginning at the first base.

As for this clone: The antigen this receptor binds is unknown. No base quality values were provided; no much bigger clone lies one nucleotide off.

The sequence derives from a middle-aged woman with type 1 diabetes. The specimen was naive CD4+ T cells from blood. The cell subset or site label for this specimen denotes: true naive CD4+ T cells. Rearrangement joined TRBV4-1 to TRBJ1-1; 7 bases in the junction line up with TRBD1. DNA sequence: TGCGCCAGCAGCCAGCTAGACAGGGCGAACACTGAAGCTTTCTTT. Translated, it gives CASSQLDRANTEAFF.